This is a list of T cell receptor beta chains from one sample in a study of blood T cell repertoires in COVID-19. TCRdb's table, derived via immunoSEQ multiplex PCR, lists solely in-frame clones and lacks some. Of some 130,000 clones in the sample, roughly 83% are singletons; the top ten hold approximately 4.2%. Sequenced material: peripheral blood. Receptors originate from a woman over 75 with acute or convalescent COVID-19. The CDR3 runs from the conserved cysteine through the conserved F or W. Fields, in order: CDR3 protein, CDR3 DNA, D gene, clone size, V gene, CDR3 length, J gene. The D gene is left open where the match is weak. Expanded clones get a size class; other rows say once, few or many, or leave the size out.

CDR3 protein: CASSAGLAGTYEQYF
CDR3 DNA: TGTGCCAGCAGCGCGGGACTAGCGGGAACCTACGAGCAGTACTTC
D gene: TRBD2
clone size: once
V gene: TRBV9
CDR3 length: 15
J gene: TRBJ2-7

CDR3 protein: CASSRTGQLNTEAFF
CDR3 DNA: TGTGCCAGCTCACGGACAGGGCAACTGAACACTGAAGCTTTCTTT
D gene: TRBD1
clone size: .
V gene: TRBV18
CDR3 length: 15
J gene: TRBJ1-1

CDR3 protein: CASSPPGLAGGNEQFF
CDR3 DNA: TGTGCCAGCTCACCTCCCGGACTAGCGGGAGGCAATGAGCAGTTCTTC
D gene: TRBD2
clone size: .
V gene: TRBV18
CDR3 length: 16
J gene: TRBJ2-1

CDR3 protein: CASSLISPGGETQYF
CDR3 DNA: TGTGCCAGCAGCTTGATTAGCCCAGGGGGAGAGACCCAGTACTTC
D gene: TRBD1
clone size: once
V gene: TRBV7-2
CDR3 length: 15
J gene: TRBJ2-5

CDR3 protein: CATSRLKTGGRGYTF
CDR3 DNA: TGTGCCACCAGCAGACTTAAGACAGGGGGCAGGGGCTACACCTTC
D gene: TRBD1
clone size: few
V gene: TRBV15
CDR3 length: 15
J gene: TRBJ1-2

CDR3 protein: CASSLDSGSGANVLTF
CDR3 DNA: TGTGCCAGCAGCTTGGACAGTGGCTCTGGGGCCAACGTCCTGACTTTC
D gene: .
clone size: few
V gene: TRBV5-8
CDR3 length: 16
J gene: TRBJ2-6

CDR3 protein: CASSNRAENSPLHF
CDR3 DNA: TGTGCCAGTAGTAACAGGGCGGAAAATTCACCCCTCCACTTT
D gene: .
clone size: .
V gene: TRBV19
CDR3 length: 14
J gene: TRBJ1-6

CDR3 protein: CASSNSGGSYEQYF
CDR3 DNA: TGTGCCAGCAGTAATAGCGGGGGGTCCTACGAGCAGTACTTC
D gene: TRBD2
clone size: .
V gene: TRBV6-5
CDR3 length: 14
J gene: TRBJ2-7

CDR3 protein: CASSRDIGLDYTF
CDR3 DNA: TGTGCCAGCAGCAGGGACATAGGACTGGACTACACCTTC
D gene: .
clone size: .
V gene: TRBV5-4
CDR3 length: 13
J gene: TRBJ1-2

CDR3 protein: CASSIGPVAGYTF
CDR3 DNA: TGTGCCAGTAGTATTGGGCCTGTTGCTGGCTACACCTTC
D gene: .
clone size: .
V gene: TRBV19
CDR3 length: 13
J gene: TRBJ1-2

CDR3 protein: CASERGNTGELFF
CDR3 DNA: TGCGCCAGCGAGCGGGGGAACACCGGGGAGCTGTTTTTT
D gene: TRBD2
clone size: .
V gene: TRBV5-1
CDR3 length: 13
J gene: TRBJ2-2

CDR3 protein: CASSLPQDSRLNTDTQYF
CDR3 DNA: TGTGCCAGCAGCTTACCCCAAGACTCGCGCCTTAACACAGATACGCAGTATTTT
D gene: .
clone size: .
V gene: TRBV13
CDR3 length: 18
J gene: TRBJ2-3

CDR3 protein: CASSPGPGQSYEQYF
CDR3 DNA: TGTGCCAGCAGCCCCGGCCCGGGACAGTCCTACGAGCAGTACTTC
D gene: TRBD1
clone size: few
V gene: TRBV5-4
CDR3 length: 15
J gene: TRBJ2-7

CDR3 protein: CASSPAGGTEAFF
CDR3 DNA: TGTGCCAGCTCACCGGCGGGGGGCACTGAAGCTTTCTTT
D gene: .
clone size: .
V gene: TRBV18
CDR3 length: 13
J gene: TRBJ1-1

CDR3 protein: CASSFERGLEQFF
CDR3 DNA: TGTGCCAGCAGCTTCGAGCGCGGGCTTGAGCAGTTCTTC
D gene: .
clone size: .
V gene: TRBV7-3
CDR3 length: 13
J gene: TRBJ2-1

CDR3 protein: CASSSQGGASEAFF
CDR3 DNA: TGTGCCAGCAGCTCACAGGGGGGTGCCTCTGAAGCTTTCTTT
D gene: TRBD1
clone size: .
V gene: TRBV7-2
CDR3 length: 14
J gene: TRBJ1-1

CDR3 protein: CASSSNMAGSGANVLTF
CDR3 DNA: TGCGCCAGCAGCTCAAATATGGCGGGCTCTGGGGCCAACGTCCTGACTTTC
D gene: .
clone size: .
V gene: TRBV5-1
CDR3 length: 17
J gene: TRBJ2-6

CDR3 protein: CASSVGGRSYNEQFF
CDR3 DNA: TGTGCCAGCAGCGTAGGGGGCCGCTCCTACAATGAGCAGTTCTTC
D gene: .
clone size: .
V gene: TRBV9
CDR3 length: 15
J gene: TRBJ2-1

CDR3 protein: CASSLTSGFIYEQYF
CDR3 DNA: TGTGCCAGCAGCTTAACTAGCGGATTCATCTACGAGCAGTACTTC
D gene: TRBD2
clone size: .
V gene: TRBV7-9
CDR3 length: 15
J gene: TRBJ2-7

CDR3 protein: CASSLGGATQYF
CDR3 DNA: TGTGCCAGCAGTTTAGGAGGGGCGACCCAGTACTTC
D gene: .
clone size: .
V gene: TRBV6-2/TRBV6-3
CDR3 length: 12
J gene: TRBJ2-5

CDR3 protein: CASSQTSGKPPRQFF
CDR3 DNA: TGTGCCAGCAGCCAAACTAGCGGGAAACCCCCGAGGCAGTTCTTC
D gene: TRBD2
clone size: .
V gene: TRBV2
CDR3 length: 15
J gene: TRBJ2-1

CDR3 protein: CASSLVAGEETQYF
CDR3 DNA: TGCGCCAGCAGCTTGGTGGCAGGGGAAGAGACCCAGTACTTC
D gene: .
clone size: .
V gene: TRBV5-1
CDR3 length: 14
J gene: TRBJ2-5

CDR3 protein: CASSIGPGGQPQHF
CDR3 DNA: TGTGCCAGTAGTATAGGACCGGGGGGTCAGCCCCAGCATTTT
D gene: .
clone size: .
V gene: TRBV19
CDR3 length: 14
J gene: TRBJ1-5

CDR3 protein: CATSRDRSGSYSYEQYF
CDR3 DNA: TGTGCCACCAGCAGAGATCGGAGCGGGAGTTACTCCTACGAGCAGTACTTC
D gene: TRBD2
clone size: .
V gene: TRBV15
CDR3 length: 17
J gene: TRBJ2-7

CDR3 protein: CASSPTGVSEAFF
CDR3 DNA: TGTGCCAGTAGTCCGACAGGGGTAAGTGAAGCTTTCTTT
D gene: TRBD1
clone size: .
V gene: TRBV19
CDR3 length: 13
J gene: TRBJ1-1

CDR3 protein: CAISPGRNNEQFF
CDR3 DNA: TGTGCCATCAGCCCCGGGAGAAACAATGAGCAGTTCTTC
D gene: .
clone size: .
V gene: TRBV10-3
CDR3 length: 13
J gene: TRBJ2-1

CDR3 protein: CASSLGGLAGAYNEQFF
CDR3 DNA: TGTGCCAGCAGCTTGGGGGGTCTAGCGGGTGCCTACAATGAGCAGTTCTTC
D gene: TRBD2
clone size: .
V gene: TRBV7-8
CDR3 length: 17
J gene: TRBJ2-1

CDR3 protein: CASRTGWAGELFF
CDR3 DNA: TGTGCCAGCAGGACAGGGTGGGCCGGGGAGCTGTTTTTT
D gene: TRBD1
clone size: .
V gene: TRBV5-8
CDR3 length: 13
J gene: TRBJ2-2

CDR3 protein: CASSEGGVADTQYF
CDR3 DNA: TGCGCCAGCAGTGAGGGCGGGGTCGCAGATACGCAGTATTTT
D gene: .
clone size: .
V gene: TRBV10-1
CDR3 length: 14
J gene: TRBJ2-3

CDR3 protein: CASSQVAAREQYF
CDR3 DNA: TGTGCCAGCAGCCAAGTGGCGGCGAGGGAGCAGTACTTC
D gene: .
clone size: .
V gene: TRBV3-1/TRBV3-2
CDR3 length: 13
J gene: TRBJ2-7

CDR3 protein: CASSVVGLGDNEQFF
CDR3 DNA: TGTGCCAGCAGCGTAGTGGGACTAGGAGACAATGAGCAGTTCTTC
D gene: TRBD2
clone size: once
V gene: TRBV9
CDR3 length: 15
J gene: TRBJ2-1

CDR3 protein: CSVDQGREAYGYTF
CDR3 DNA: TGCAGCGTTGACCAGGGCAGGGAAGCCTATGGCTACACCTTC
D gene: .
clone size: .
V gene: TRBV29-1
CDR3 length: 14
J gene: TRBJ1-2

CDR3 protein: CASSLGGQASYNEQFF
CDR3 DNA: TGTGCCAGCAGCTTAGGAGGGCAGGCGTCCTACAATGAGCAGTTCTTC
D gene: .
clone size: .
V gene: TRBV7-2
CDR3 length: 16
J gene: TRBJ2-1

CDR3 protein: CASSQDSSLNNEKLFF
CDR3 DNA: TGTGCCAGCAGCCAAGACTCCAGTCTTAATAATGAAAAACTGTTTTTT
D gene: .
clone size: .
V gene: TRBV4-2
CDR3 length: 16
J gene: TRBJ1-4

CDR3 protein: CASSEGASNQPQHF
CDR3 DNA: TGTGCCAGTAGTGAAGGGGCCAGCAATCAGCCCCAGCATTTT
D gene: .
clone size: .
V gene: TRBV19
CDR3 length: 14
J gene: TRBJ1-5

CDR3 protein: CASSLEQAYTEAFF
CDR3 DNA: TGTGCCAGCAGCTTAGAACAGGCATACACTGAAGCTTTCTTT
D gene: .
clone size: .
V gene: TRBV7-9
CDR3 length: 14
J gene: TRBJ1-1

CDR3 protein: CASSFPGYNNSPLHF
CDR3 DNA: TGTGCCAGCAGCTTCCCGGGATATAATAATTCACCCCTCCACTTT
D gene: .
clone size: .
V gene: TRBV11-2
CDR3 length: 15
J gene: TRBJ1-6

CDR3 protein: CASSYQGALDSPLHF
CDR3 DNA: TGTGCCAGCAGCTATCAGGGGGCGCTGGATTCACCCCTCCACTTT
D gene: TRBD1
clone size: .
V gene: TRBV3-1/TRBV3-2
CDR3 length: 15
J gene: TRBJ1-6

CDR3 protein: CASSLTGPIGHYNTEAFF
CDR3 DNA: TGTGCCAGCTCGCTCACAGGTCCGATTGGACACTACAACACTGAAGCTTTCTTT
D gene: .
clone size: .
V gene: TRBV18
CDR3 length: 18
J gene: TRBJ1-1

CDR3 protein: CASSSRTSGRASEQFF
CDR3 DNA: TGTGCCAGCAGTTCCAGGACTAGCGGGAGGGCCAGTGAGCAGTTCTTC
D gene: TRBD2
clone size: .
V gene: TRBV6-6
CDR3 length: 16
J gene: TRBJ2-1

CDR3 protein: CASTRTFGAGSRYEQYF
CDR3 DNA: TGTGCCAGCACCCGAACTTTCGGAGCGGGAAGTCGATACGAGCAGTACTTC
D gene: TRBD2
clone size: .
V gene: TRBV5-8
CDR3 length: 17
J gene: TRBJ2-7

CDR3 protein: CATSRDYKGAGEQYF
CDR3 DNA: TGTGCCACCAGCAGAGATTACAAGGGGGCAGGTGAGCAGTACTTC
D gene: TRBD1
clone size: few
V gene: TRBV15
CDR3 length: 15
J gene: TRBJ2-7

CDR3 protein: CASSPSSLEGRTYGYTF
CDR3 DNA: TGTGCCAGCAGCCCGTCATCCCTGGAGGGGAGAACCTATGGCTACACCTTC
D gene: .
clone size: .
V gene: TRBV7-2
CDR3 length: 17
J gene: TRBJ1-2

CDR3 protein: CASSWTVSEQFF
CDR3 DNA: TGTGCCAGCAGTTGGACTGTATCGGAGCAGTTCTTC
D gene: .
clone size: .
V gene: TRBV2
CDR3 length: 12
J gene: TRBJ2-1

CDR3 protein: CASSYGSGAVGYTF
CDR3 DNA: TGTGCCAGCAGTTACGGATCAGGGGCGGTTGGCTACACCTTC
D gene: .
clone size: .
V gene: TRBV6-2/TRBV6-3
CDR3 length: 14
J gene: TRBJ1-2